The 8 T cell receptor beta chains below were found in one sample sequenced in a study of Ad26.COV2.S vaccination and SARS-CoV-2 variants. Treatment here: 15 to 20 received Ad26.COV2.S at low or high dose, single or two shots; roughly five received placebo; per-sample allocation not given. All samples were drawn on day 63, counting from the first vaccine or placebo injection. TCRdb keeps only in-frame clones here, not all; method: immunoSEQ multiplex PCR. The sample carries about 430,000 clones, about nine tenths recorded once. The starting material was peripheral blood, obtained in a trial of Ad26.COV2.S vaccine versus placebo. Receptor source: a person aged 18-60 years who received the Ad26.COV2.S COVID-19 vaccine or a placebo.

This clone was found a few times. The chain has TRBV5-1 and TRBJ1-3; D gene uncertain. V was trimmed by 1 base and J by 8 bases, leaving 7 bases between them. Germline loops: CDR1 SGHRS, CDR2 YFSETQ. This CDR3 spans 12 amino acids. The CDR3 sequence: CASSLTGDTIYF. In DNA form, the CDR3 reads TGCGCCAGCAGCTTGACTGGGGACACCATATATTTT.

With respect to this clone: The sample has other DNA sequences that encode this CDR3 too. This chain connects TRBV14 to TRBJ2-1; tentatively, D is TRBD1 or TRBD2 (5 bases each). The germline CDR1 and CDR2 sequences are SGHDN and FVKESK. V was trimmed by 4 bases and J by 4 bases, leaving 8 bases between them. The CDR3 has 13 residues. The CDR3 sequence is CASSPGPYNEQFF. DNA for the CDR3: TGTGCCAGCAGCCCGGGACCGTACAATGAGCAGTTCTTC. The whole variable domain, remainder taken from reference TRBV14 and TRBJ2-1, is EAGVTQFPSHSVIEKGQTVTLRCDPISGHDNLYWYRRVMGKEIKFLLHFVKESKQDESGMPNNRFLAERTGGTYSTLKVQPAELEDSGVYFCASSPGPYNEQFFGPGTRLTVL.

The chain employs TRBV6-1 and TRBJ2-7; D might be TRBD1 or TRBD2, each matching 5 bases. Trimming left V 2 bases short and J 3 bases short, with 14 bases between. The CDR3 contains 15 residues. The germline gives CDR1 MNHNS, CDR2 SASEGT. CDR3 residues: CASSEFVGGGYEQYF. The DNA for the CDR3 is TGTGCCAGCAGTGAATTTGTCGGTGGGGGCTACGAGCAGTACTTC.

Note on this clone: Other DNA sequences in this sample translate to the same CDR3. The rearrangement uses TRBV27 and TRBJ2-7; TRBD1 agrees at 12 bases. CDR1 and CDR2 from the germline V gene are MNHEY and SMNVEV (reference sequence). The V segment lost 6 bases and the J segment 3 bases; nucleotides outside the gene matches: 3. CDR3 length equals 14 residues. The DNA of the CDR3 is TGTGCCAGCAGCCGGGACAGGGGGCACTACGAGCAGTACTTC. Translated, it gives CASSRDRGHYEQYF.

The chain combines TRBV12-5 with TRBJ1-5; TRBD1 agrees at 8 bases. From germline, CDR1 is LGHNT and CDR2 FRNRAP. The CDR3 has 18 amino acids. Unmatched junction bases numbered 13, after V lost 2 bases and J lost 4 bases. The CDR3 DNA is TGTGCTAGTGGTTTGTGGCAGGGGGCGTTTGGGATGAATCAGCCCCAGCATTTT. Its protein product is CASGLWQGAFGMNQPQHF.

The rearrangement uses TRBV7-6 and TRBJ2-7; 7 nucleotides line up with TRBD2. The CDR3 length is 15 residues. Germline V gene data show CDR1 as SGHVS and CDR2 as FNYEAQ. V was clipped by 1 base and J by 0 bases; unmatched bases: 3. The CDR3 spells CASSLGGGSSYEQYF. DNA of the CDR3: TGTGCCAGCAGCTTAGGCGGGGGTAGCTCCTACGAGCAGTACTTC. Combining the CDR3 with reference TRBV7-6 and TRBJ2-7 gives the whole variable domain GAGVSQSPRYKVTKRGQDVALRCDPISGHVSLYWYRQALGQGPEFLTYFNYEAQQDKSGLPNDRFSAERPEGSISTLTIQRTEQRDSAMYRCASSLGGGSSYEQYFGPGTRLTVT.

This clone has only one observation. CDR3 nucleotide sequence: TGCGCCAGCAGCCCAGAGGGGGCAGGGGGCAATTACGAGCAGTACTTC. This gives the protein CASSPEGAGGNYEQYF. V and J are TRBV4-3 and TRBJ2-7, with 8 bases aligning to TRBD1. Trimming at V came to 4 bases and at J to 4 bases, leaving 12 bases not matched to a gene. The CDR3 has 16 residues. Germline CDR1 is LGHNA and CDR2 is YSLEER.

The V and J genes are TRBV11-3 and TRBJ2-1; unclear D gene. CDR3 length equals 13 residues. V shed 0 bases and J shed 10 bases, with 10 bases lying between them. The germline gives CDR1 SGHNT, CDR2 YENEEA. CDR3 nucleotides: TGTGCCAGCAGCTTAGATTACAAGGGAGAGCAGTTCTTC. Protein: CASSLDYKGEQFF.